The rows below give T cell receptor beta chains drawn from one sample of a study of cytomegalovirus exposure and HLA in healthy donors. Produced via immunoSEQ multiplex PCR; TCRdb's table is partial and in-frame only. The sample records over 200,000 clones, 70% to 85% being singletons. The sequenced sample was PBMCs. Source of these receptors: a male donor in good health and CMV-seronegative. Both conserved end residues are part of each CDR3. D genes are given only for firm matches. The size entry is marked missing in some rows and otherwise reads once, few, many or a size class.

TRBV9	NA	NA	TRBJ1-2	TGTGCCAGCACCGTAGGTGTTCAGGGAAGGGGCTACACCTTC	CASTVGVQGRGYTF
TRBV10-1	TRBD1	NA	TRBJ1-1	TGCGCCAGCAGCGGACAGGGGATCAGTGAAGCTTTCTTT	CASSGQGISEAFF
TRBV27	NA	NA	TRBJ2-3	TGTGCCAGCAGCGACATGGGTTCCCTCTCAGATACGCAGTATTTT	CASSDMGSLSDTQYF
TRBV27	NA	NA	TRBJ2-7	TGTGCCAGCAGTTTTGTAGCCTACTCCTACGAGCAGTACTTC	CASSFVAYSYEQYF
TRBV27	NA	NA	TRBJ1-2	TGTGCCAGCGGCCCGGGCGGGAACTATGGCTACACCTTC	CASGPGGNYGYTF
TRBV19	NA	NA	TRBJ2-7	TGTGCCAGTAGTACACCAAAAGGAGGGAGCTACGAGCAGTACTTC	CASSTPKGGSYEQYF
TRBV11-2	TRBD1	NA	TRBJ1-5	TGTGCCAGCAGCCCGGCGACAGGGGAGAGCAATCAGCCCCAGCATTTT	CASSPATGESNQPQHF
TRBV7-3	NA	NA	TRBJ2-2	TGTGCCAGCAGCCTTAGGGGCCGGGAGCTGTTTTTT	CASSLRGRELFF
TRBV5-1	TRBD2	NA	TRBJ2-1	TGCGCCAGCAGCTCGGGACTAGCGGGATCTAAGAGTGAGCAGTTCTTC	CASSSGLAGSKSEQFF
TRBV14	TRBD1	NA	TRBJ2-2	TGTGCCAGCAGCCCCTGGACAGGGGGAGATAACACCGGGGAGCTGTTTTTT	CASSPWTGGDNTGELFF
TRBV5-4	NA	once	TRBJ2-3	TGTGCCAGCAGCACCGAACGGACAGATATCACAGATACGCAGTATTTT	CASSTERTDITDTQYF
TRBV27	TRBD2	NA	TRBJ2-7	TGTGCCAGCAGTGGACTAGCGGGAGGATCCGACGAGCAGTACTTC	CASSGLAGGSDEQYF
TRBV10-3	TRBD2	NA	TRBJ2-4	TGTGCCATCAGTGCTGGGACTAGCGACAAAAACATTCAGTACTTC	CAISAGTSDKNIQYF
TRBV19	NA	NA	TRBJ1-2	TGTGCCAGTAGTATGACGACAGTCTCTGGCTACACCTTC	CASSMTTVSGYTF
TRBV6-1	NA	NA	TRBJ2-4	TGTGCCAGCAGTGCGTCGGGAGTTAACATTCAGTACTTC	CASSASGVNIQYF
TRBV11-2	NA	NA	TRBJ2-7	TGTGCCAGCAGCTTACGGGGGGCTTCTAACTACGAGCAGTACTTC	CASSLRGASNYEQYF
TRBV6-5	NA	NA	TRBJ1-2	TGTGCCAGCAGCCTCGATGGCTACACCTTC	CASSLDGYTF
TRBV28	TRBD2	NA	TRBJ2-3	TGTGCCAGCAGTTTTAGCGGGAGACCAGATACGCAGTATTTT	CASSFSGRPDTQYF
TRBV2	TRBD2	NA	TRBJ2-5	TGTGCCAGCAGTGACTGGGCGGGGGGAGAGACCCAGTACTTC	CASSDWAGGETQYF
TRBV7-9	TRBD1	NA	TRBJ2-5	TGTGCCAGCAGCTTATTAGCCGGGACAGTGGAGACCCAGTACTTC	CASSLLAGTVETQYF
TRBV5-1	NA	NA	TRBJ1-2	TGCGCCAGCAGCTTGGCCCCAGCCAGGTCTTACACCTTC	CASSLAPARSYTF
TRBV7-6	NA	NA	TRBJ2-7	TGTGCCAGCAGCTTAGCGGAGGGTAGGGACGAGCAGTACTTC	CASSLAEGRDEQYF
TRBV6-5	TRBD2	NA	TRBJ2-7	TGTGCCAGCAGTCAAACAGCGGGAGGGCCCTACGAGCAGTACTTC	CASSQTAGGPYEQYF
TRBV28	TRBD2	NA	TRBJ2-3	TGTGCCAGCAGTTCCCTCAGCGGGAGGTTGCCAGATACGCAGTATTTT	CASSSLSGRLPDTQYF
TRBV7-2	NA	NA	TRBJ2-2	TGTGCCAGCAGCGATAGGGGGGGGAGGAACACCGGGGAGCTGTTTTTT	CASSDRGGRNTGELFF
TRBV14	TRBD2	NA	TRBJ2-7	TGTGCCAGCAGCCAAGGAGGGTTGGGGACTAGCGGATTCTACGAGCAGTACTTC	CASSQGGLGTSGFYEQYF
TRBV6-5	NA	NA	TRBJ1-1	TGTGCCAGCAGACGGGAATTTGAAGCTTTCTTT	CASRREFEAFF
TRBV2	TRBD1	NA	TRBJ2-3	TGTGCCAGCAGACGGACAGGGGCAACAGATACGCAGTATTTT	CASRRTGATDTQYF
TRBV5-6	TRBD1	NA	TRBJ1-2	TGTGCCAGCGGACCCGGGACAGGGGGCGGTTGGGGCTACACCTTC	CASGPGTGGGWGYTF